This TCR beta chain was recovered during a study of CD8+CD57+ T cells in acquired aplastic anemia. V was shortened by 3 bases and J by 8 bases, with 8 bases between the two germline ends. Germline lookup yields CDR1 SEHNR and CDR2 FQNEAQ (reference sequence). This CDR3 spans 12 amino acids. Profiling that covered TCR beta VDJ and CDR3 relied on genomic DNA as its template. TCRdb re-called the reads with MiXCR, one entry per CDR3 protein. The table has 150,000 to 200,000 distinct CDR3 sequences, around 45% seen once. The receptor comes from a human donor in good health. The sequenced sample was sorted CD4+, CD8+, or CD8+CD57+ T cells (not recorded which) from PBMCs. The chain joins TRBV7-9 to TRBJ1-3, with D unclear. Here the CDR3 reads CASSLLRDTIYF. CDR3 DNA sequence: TGTGCCAGCAGCTTGTTAAGAGACACCATATATTTT.